This T cell receptor (beta chain) was captured by sequencing in a study of human T cells and chemical hapten exposure. For the study at large: The patients were mostly female; they had alopecia areata, totalis or universalis.

The time point is: patch test 2, 6 weeks after DPC sensitization. The treatment here: therapeutic diphenylcyclopropenone sensitization with weekly scalp DPC. The study used a library that attached unique molecular identifiers to individual cDNA molecules. Per the original data handling: With a range of 23,224 to 690,600, the median per sample was roughly 95,000 TCRs. TCRdb fed the RACE reads into MiXCR, producing one record per CDR3 protein. The V and J calls were determined by TCRdb, not by the authors. This sample has about 95,000 distinct CDR3 sequences; about 10% occur once, and the top ten carry 3.2%. With 2 bases removed from V and 9 bases from J, the gap between germline ends came to 14 bases. Germline CDR1 reads KGHSH; CDR2 reads LQKENI. The CDR3 is 15 residues long.

Sequencing used whole blood, obtained in connection with sensitization to the hapten diphenylcyclopropenone (DPC). This clonotype was sampled from a woman in her forties with alopecia areata. Some clones in this sample may be carry-over from other donors' samples. The chain recombines TRBV18 with TRBJ1-6; weak D call: TRBD1 (5 bases). The CDR3 DNA reads TGTGCCAGCTCACCAGGGACCTACGAACGTTCACCCCTCCACTTT. Translated: CASSPGTYERSPLHF. Looking up the rest from reference TRBV18 and TRBJ1-6 gives the full variable domain: NAGVMQNPRHLVRRRGQEARLRCSPMKGHSHVYWYRQLPEEGLKFMVYLQKENIIDESGMPKERFSAEFPKEGPSILRIQQVVRGDSAAYFCASSPGTYERSPLHFGNGTRLTVT.